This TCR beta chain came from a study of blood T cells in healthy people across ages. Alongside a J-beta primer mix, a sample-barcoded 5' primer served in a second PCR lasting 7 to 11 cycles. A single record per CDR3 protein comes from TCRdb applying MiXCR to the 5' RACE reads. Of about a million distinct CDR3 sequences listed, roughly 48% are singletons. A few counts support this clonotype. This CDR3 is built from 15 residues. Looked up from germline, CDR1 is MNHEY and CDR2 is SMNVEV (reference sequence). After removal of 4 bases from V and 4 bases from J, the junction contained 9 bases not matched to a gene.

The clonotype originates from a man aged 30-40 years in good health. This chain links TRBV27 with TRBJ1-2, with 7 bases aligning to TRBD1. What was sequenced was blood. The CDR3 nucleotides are TGTGCCAGCAGTTCTTTGACAGGGTTCTTCTATGGCTACACCTTC. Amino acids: CASSSLTGFFYGYTF.